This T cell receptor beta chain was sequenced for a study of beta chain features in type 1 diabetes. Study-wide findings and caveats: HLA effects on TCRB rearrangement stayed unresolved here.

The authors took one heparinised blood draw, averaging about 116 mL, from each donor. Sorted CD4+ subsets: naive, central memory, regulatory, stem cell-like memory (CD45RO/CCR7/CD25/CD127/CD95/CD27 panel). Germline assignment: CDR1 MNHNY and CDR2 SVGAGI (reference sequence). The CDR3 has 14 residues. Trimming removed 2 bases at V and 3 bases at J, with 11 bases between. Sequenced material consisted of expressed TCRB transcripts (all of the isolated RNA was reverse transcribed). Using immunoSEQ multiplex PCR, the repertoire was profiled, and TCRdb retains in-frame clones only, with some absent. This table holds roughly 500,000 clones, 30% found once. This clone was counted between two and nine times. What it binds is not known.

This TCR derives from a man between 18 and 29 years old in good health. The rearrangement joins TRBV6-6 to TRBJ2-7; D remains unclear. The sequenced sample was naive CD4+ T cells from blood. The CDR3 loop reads CASSYQVSSYEQYF. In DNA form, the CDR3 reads TGTGCCAGCAGTTACCAGGTTAGCAGCTACGAGCAGTACTTC.